These T cell receptor beta chains were read from a single sample in a study of shared T cell receptors in the human thymus. TCRdb's copy holds only in-frame clones and misses some; the assay was immunoSEQ multiplex PCR. The sample gives hundreds of thousands of clones, just under 95% of which show up once; around 0.018% is in the top ten. Source material: thymocytes. These receptors were taken from a human donor. CDR3s include the opening cysteine and the closing phenylalanine or tryptophan. D genes are given only for firm matches. Clone size is given for some rows only: seen once, a few or many times, or a class if the clone is expanded.

abundance	v_gene	j_gene	d_gene	CDR3nt	CDR3aa
NA	TRBV30	TRBJ2-7	NA	TGTGCCTGGAGTGTACGCAGACGGACCTACGAGCAGTACTTC	CAWSVRRRTYEQYF
NA	TRBV11-1	TRBJ1-2	NA	TGTGCCAGCAGCTTAGTTGAGGGAAACTATGGCTACACCTTC	CASSLVEGNYGYTF
NA	TRBV28	TRBJ2-7	TRBD1	TGTGCCAGCAGTACAAATCCAGACAGGGCTGGGCAGTACTTC	CASSTNPDRAGQYF
once	TRBV27	TRBJ2-5	NA	TGTGCCAGCAGTCATTTACTGGGGCAAGAGACCCAGTACTTC	CASSHLLGQETQYF
NA	TRBV11-2	TRBJ2-1	NA	TGTGCCAGCAGCTTAGACACGGACTCCTTCGAGGATGAGCAGTTCTTC	CASSLDTDSFEDEQFF
NA	TRBV27	TRBJ1-2	NA	TGTGCCAGCAGCGCGGCCGGGGATAACTATGGCTACACCTTC	CASSAAGDNYGYTF
NA	TRBV15	TRBJ1-1	NA	TGTGCCACCAGCGGCCGGGGAAGGGGTGGTGAAGCTTTCTTT	CATSGRGRGGEAFF
NA	TRBV6-6	TRBJ2-1	TRBD1	TGTGCCAGCAGCTCTTATGACAGGGCCCATGAGCAGTTCTTC	CASSSYDRAHEQFF
NA	TRBV12-5	TRBJ1-2	NA	TGTGCTAGTGGTTCGCTGGGGGCGGCGGATGGCTACACCTTC	CASGSLGAADGYTF
NA	TRBV30	TRBJ2-3	NA	TGTGCCTGGAGTGTAGTCGAGCTTGGAGATACGCAGTATTTT	CAWSVVELGDTQYF
once	TRBV27	TRBJ2-3	TRBD2	TGTGCCAGCAGTTGGCAGGGGAATAGCGGGAGGTCGGCTAGGCAGTATTTT	CASSWQGNSGRSARQYF
once	TRBV10-1	TRBJ2-4	TRBD2	TGCGCCAGCAGTGAGTCCGGGACTAGCGGGAGGGGCTCGGTCGACATTCAGTACTTC	CASSESGTSGRGSVDIQYF
NA	TRBV10-2	TRBJ1-2	NA	TGCGCCAGCAAACACCATATCGGGACGGTCTATGGCTACACCTTC	CASKHHIGTVYGYTF
NA	TRBV4-3	TRBJ1-1	NA	TGCGCCAGCAGCCAGGAGAAAGGGGCCAACACTGAAGCTTTCTTT	CASSQEKGANTEAFF
NA	TRBV29-1	TRBJ1-3	TRBD1	TGCAGCGTTGATAACTCGGGACAGGGGGGAAACACCATATATTTT	CSVDNSGQGGNTIYF
NA	TRBV27	TRBJ2-2	TRBD1	TGTGCCAGCAGACGCCGGGGACAGATGAACACCGGGGAGCTGTTTTTT	CASRRRGQMNTGELFF
NA	TRBV7-3	TRBJ2-1	TRBD1	TGTGCCAGCAGCCAGCACTCCGGGACAGGGGAGAACAATGAGCAGTTCTTC	CASSQHSGTGENNEQFF
NA	TRBV6-4	TRBJ2-1	NA	TGTGCCAGCAGTCCTTTGAGCTCCTACAATGAGCAGTTCTTC	CASSPLSSYNEQFF
NA	TRBV6-4	TRBJ2-1	TRBD2	TGTGCCAGCAGTGACTATTCCAGCGGGAGGGAGGGGCTGTTCTTC	CASSDYSSGREGLFF
NA	TRBV14	TRBJ2-3	NA	TGTGCCAGCAGCCCACGACAGGGCACAGATACGCAGTATTTT	CASSPRQGTDTQYF
NA	TRBV19	TRBJ2-7	NA	TGTGCCAGTAGTATGAGTGGCAAAACCTACGAGCAGTACTTC	CASSMSGKTYEQYF
NA	TRBV12-5	TRBJ2-7	TRBD1	TGTGCTAGTGCCGTAGAGGGGGACGCGACAGGGGGCACAGACGAGCAGTACTTC	CASAVEGDATGGTDEQYF
NA	TRBV7-9	TRBJ2-7	NA	TGTGCCAGCAGTATCTCCCAGAGGGCCTCCTACGAGCAGTACTTC	CASSISQRASYEQYF
NA	TRBV4-3	TRBJ2-5	NA	TGCGCCAGCAGCCAAGATAGGAACCCCGGAGAGACCCAGTACTTC	CASSQDRNPGETQYF
few	TRBV30	TRBJ1-1	TRBD1	TGTGCCTGTGGACAGGCAAGGCCTGAAGCTTTCTTT	CACGQARPEAFF
NA	TRBV4-1	TRBJ2-1	NA	TGCGCCAGCAGCCAAGATAGGCCGAGGCGGGACCGTTCCTACAATGAGCAGTTCTTC	CASSQDRPRRDRSYNEQFF
once	TRBV7-2	TRBJ2-7	TRBD2	TGTGCCAGCAGGTTGGGACTAGCGGGAGGGCCGCACGAGCAGTACTTC	CASRLGLAGGPHEQYF
NA	TRBV21-1	TRBJ2-7	NA	TGTGCCAGCAGCATGAGCGGGACTTCCAACGGCGCCTACGAGCAGTACTTC	CASSMSGTSNGAYEQYF
once	TRBV7-2	TRBJ2-4	NA	TGTGCCAGCAGCTTAGTACCCAAAAACATTCAGTACTTC	CASSLVPKNIQYF
NA	TRBV27	TRBJ2-3	NA	TGTGCCAGCAGTCTACCTCATCCTCTAGGGAGCACAGATACGCAGTATTTT	CASSLPHPLGSTDTQYF
NA	TRBV6-5	TRBJ1-1	NA	TGTGCCAGCACAACCCCAGGGACGAACACTGAAGCTTTCTTT	CASTTPGTNTEAFF
NA	TRBV10-3	TRBJ1-4	NA	TGTGCCATCAGTGAGTCGTTGGGGTATCGGGAAAAACTGTTTTTT	CAISESLGYREKLFF
NA	TRBV27	TRBJ2-7	TRBD1	TGTGCCAGCAGGATACAGGGGTCCCAATACGAGCAGTACTTC	CASRIQGSQYEQYF
NA	TRBV7-2	TRBJ1-3	NA	TGTGCCAGCAGCTTAGTATCGGGGTTTGGAAACACCATATATTTT	CASSLVSGFGNTIYF